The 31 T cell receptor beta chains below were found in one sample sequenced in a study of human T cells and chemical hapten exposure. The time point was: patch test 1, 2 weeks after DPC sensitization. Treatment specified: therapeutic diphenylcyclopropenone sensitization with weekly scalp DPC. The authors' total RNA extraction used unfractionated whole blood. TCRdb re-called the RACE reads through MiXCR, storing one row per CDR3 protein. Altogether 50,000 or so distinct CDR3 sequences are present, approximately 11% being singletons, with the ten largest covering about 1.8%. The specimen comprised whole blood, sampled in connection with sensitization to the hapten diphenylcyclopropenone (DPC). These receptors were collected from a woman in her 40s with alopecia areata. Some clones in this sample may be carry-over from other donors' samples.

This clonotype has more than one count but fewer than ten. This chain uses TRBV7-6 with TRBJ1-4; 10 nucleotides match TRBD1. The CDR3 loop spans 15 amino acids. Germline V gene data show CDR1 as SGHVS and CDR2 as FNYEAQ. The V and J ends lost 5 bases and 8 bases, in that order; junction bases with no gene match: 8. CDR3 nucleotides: TGTGCCAGCAGCAACCGGGACAGGGGAAGCGAAAAACTGTTTTTT. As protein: CASSNRDRGSEKLFF.

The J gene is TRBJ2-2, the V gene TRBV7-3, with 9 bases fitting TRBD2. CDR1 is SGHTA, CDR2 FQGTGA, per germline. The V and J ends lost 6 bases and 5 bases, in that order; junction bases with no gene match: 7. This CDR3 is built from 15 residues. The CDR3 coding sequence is TGTGCCAGCAGAAAGAGCGGGAGGCAGACCGGGGAGCTGTTTTTT. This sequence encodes CASRKSGRQTGELFF.

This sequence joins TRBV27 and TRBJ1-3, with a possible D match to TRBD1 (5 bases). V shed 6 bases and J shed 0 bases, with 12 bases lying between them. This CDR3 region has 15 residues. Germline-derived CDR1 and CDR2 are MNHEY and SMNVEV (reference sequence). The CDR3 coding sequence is TGTGCCAGCAGGCCGGGACGGAGCTCTGGAAACACCATATATTTT. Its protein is CASRPGRSSGNTIYF.

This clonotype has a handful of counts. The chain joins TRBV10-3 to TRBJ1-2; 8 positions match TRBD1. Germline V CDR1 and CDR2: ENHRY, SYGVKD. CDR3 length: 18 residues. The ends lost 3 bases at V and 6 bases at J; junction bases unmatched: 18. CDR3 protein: CAISDPTTGDRTGDGYTF. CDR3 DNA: TGTGCCATCAGTGACCCCACGACCGGGGACAGGACTGGCGATGGCTACACCTTC.

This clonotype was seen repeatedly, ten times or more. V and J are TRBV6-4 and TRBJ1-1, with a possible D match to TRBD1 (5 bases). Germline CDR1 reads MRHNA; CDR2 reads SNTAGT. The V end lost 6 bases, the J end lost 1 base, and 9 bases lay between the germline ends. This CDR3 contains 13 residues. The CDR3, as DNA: TGTGCCAGCAGCCCGACAGCGAACACTGAAGCTTTCTTT. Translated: CASSPTANTEAFF.

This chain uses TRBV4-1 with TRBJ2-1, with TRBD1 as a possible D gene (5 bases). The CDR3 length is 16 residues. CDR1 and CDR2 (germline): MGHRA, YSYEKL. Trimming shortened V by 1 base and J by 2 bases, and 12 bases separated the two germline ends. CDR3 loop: CASSQAGAPPYNEQFF. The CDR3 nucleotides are TGCGCCAGCAGCCAAGCTGGGGCGCCCCCCTACAATGAGCAGTTCTTC.

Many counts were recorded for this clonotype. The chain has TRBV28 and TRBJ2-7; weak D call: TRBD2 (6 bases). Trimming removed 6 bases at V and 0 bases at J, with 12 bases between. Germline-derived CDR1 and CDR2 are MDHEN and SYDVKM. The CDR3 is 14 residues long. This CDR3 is CASSPRGTSYEQYF. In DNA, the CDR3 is TGTGCCAGCAGCCCCCGCGGGACCTCCTACGAGCAGTACTTC.

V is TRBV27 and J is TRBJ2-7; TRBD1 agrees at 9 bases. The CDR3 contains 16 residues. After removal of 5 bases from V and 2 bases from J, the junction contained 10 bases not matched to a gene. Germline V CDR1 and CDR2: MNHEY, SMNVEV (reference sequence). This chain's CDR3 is CASSTLAGTGPYEQYF. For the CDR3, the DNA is TGTGCCAGCAGTACACTCGCAGGGACAGGGCCCTACGAGCAGTACTTC.

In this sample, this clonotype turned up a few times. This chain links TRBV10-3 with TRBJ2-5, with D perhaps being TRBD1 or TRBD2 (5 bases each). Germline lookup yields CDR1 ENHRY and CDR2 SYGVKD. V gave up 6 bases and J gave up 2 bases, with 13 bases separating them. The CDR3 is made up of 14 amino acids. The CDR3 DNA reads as TGTGCCATCAGCCCGGGACCTAGTCAAGAGACCCAGTACTTC. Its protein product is CAISPGPSQETQYF.

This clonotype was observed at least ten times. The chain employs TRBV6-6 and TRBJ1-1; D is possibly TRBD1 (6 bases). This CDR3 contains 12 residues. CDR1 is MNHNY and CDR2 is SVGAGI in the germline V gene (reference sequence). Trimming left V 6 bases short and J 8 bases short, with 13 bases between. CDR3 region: CASRYGQTEAFF. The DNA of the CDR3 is TGTGCCAGCAGATATGGACAGACAGAAGCTTTCTTT.

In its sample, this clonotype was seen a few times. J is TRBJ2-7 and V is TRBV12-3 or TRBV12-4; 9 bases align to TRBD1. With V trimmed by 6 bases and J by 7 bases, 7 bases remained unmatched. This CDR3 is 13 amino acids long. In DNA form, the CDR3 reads TGTGCCAGCAGCTTACAGGGGGCAGGGGAGCAGTACTTC. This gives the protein CASSLQGAGEQYF.

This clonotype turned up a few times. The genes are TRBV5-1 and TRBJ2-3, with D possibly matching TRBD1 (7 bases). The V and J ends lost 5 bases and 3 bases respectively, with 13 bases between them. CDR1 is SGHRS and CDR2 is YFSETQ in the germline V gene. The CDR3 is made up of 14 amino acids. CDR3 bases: TGCGCCAGCAGTACAGGGGAGGTTACAGATACGCAGTATTTT. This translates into CASSTGEVTDTQYF.

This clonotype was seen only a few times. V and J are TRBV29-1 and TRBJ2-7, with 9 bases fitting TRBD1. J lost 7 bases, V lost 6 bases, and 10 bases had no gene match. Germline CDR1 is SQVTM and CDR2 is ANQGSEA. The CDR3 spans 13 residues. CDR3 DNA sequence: TGCAGCGTACCCGGGACAGGGTCATGGGAGCAGTACTTC. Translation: CSVPGTGSWEQYF.

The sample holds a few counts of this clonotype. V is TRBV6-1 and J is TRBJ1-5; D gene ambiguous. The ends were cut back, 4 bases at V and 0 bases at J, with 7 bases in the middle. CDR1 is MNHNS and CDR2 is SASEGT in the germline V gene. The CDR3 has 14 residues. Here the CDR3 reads CASSAGVSNQPQHF. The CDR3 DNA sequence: TGTGCCAGCAGTGCCGGGGTTAGCAATCAGCCCCAGCATTTT.

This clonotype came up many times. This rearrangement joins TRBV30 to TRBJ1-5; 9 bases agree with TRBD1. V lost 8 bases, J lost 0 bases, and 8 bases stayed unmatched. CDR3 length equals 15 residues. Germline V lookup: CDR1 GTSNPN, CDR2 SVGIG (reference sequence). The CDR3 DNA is TGTGCCGCACAGGGACAGGGTTATAGCAATCAGCCCCAGCATTTT. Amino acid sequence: CAAQGQGYSNQPQHF. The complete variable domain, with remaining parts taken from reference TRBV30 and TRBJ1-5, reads SQTIHQWPATLVQPVGSPLSLECTVEGTSNPNLYWYRQAAGRGLQLLFYSVGIGQISSEVPQNLSASRPQDRQFILSSKKLLLSDSGFYLCAAQGQGYSNQPQHFGDGTRLSIL.

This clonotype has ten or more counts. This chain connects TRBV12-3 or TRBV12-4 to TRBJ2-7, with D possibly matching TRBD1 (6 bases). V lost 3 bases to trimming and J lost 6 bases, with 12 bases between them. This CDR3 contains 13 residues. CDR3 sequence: CASSFYRASEQYF. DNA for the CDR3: TGTGCCAGCAGTTTTTACAGGGCCTCCGAGCAGTACTTC.

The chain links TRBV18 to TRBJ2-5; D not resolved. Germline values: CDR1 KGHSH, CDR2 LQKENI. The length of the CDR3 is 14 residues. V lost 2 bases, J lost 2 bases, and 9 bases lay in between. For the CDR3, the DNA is TGTGCCAGCTCACCATTGCATCTACAAGAGACCCAGTACTTC. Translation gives CASSPLHLQETQYF.

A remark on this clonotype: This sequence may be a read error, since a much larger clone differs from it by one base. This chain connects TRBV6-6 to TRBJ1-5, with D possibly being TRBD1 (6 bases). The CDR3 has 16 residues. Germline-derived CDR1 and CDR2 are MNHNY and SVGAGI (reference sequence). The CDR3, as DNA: TGTGCCAGCAGTCAACAGGGACGGTATAGCAATCAGCCCCAGCGTTTT. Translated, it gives CASSQQGRYSNQPQRF.

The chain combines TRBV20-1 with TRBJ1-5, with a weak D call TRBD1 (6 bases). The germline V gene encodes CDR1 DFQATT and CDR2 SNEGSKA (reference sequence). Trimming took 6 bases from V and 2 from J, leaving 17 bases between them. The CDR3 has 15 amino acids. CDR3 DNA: TGCAGTGCCGGAGCTAACAGGGCCCGCAATCAGCCCCAGCATTTT. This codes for CSAGANRARNQPQHF.

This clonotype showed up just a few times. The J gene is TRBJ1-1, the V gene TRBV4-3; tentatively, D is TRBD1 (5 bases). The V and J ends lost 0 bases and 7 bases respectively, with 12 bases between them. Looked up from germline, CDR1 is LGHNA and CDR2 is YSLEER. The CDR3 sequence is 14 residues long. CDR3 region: CASSQDQGGNEAFF. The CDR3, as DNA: TGCGCCAGCAGCCAAGATCAGGGTGGTAATGAAGCTTTCTTT.

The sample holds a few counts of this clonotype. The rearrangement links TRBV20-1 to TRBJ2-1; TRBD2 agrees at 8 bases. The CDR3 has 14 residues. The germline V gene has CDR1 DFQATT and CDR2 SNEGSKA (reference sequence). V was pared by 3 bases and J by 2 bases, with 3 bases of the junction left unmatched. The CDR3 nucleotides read TGCAGTGCTAGTCGGGGGGGACCCTACAATGAGCAGTTCTTC. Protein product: CSASRGGPYNEQFF.

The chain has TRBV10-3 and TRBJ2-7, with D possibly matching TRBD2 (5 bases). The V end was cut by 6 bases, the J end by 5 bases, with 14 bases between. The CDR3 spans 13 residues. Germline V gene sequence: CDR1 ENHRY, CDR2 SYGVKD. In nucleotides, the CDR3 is TGTGCCATCAGCTCCCTGGCGGGCCACGAGCAGTACTTC. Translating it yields CAISSLAGHEQYF.

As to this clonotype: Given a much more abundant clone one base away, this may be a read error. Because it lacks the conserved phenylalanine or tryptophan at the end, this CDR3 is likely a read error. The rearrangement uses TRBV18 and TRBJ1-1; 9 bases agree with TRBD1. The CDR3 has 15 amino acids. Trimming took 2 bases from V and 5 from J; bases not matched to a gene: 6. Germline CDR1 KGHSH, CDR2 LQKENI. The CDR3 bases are TGTGCCAGCTCACCAACGGGACAGGGAGGAACTGAAGCTTTCTCT. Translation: CASSPTGQGGTEAFS.

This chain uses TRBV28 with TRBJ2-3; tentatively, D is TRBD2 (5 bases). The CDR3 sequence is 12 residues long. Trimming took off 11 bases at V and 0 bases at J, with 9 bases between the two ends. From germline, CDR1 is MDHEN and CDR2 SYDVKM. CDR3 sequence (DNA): TGTGCCGGTAGCGAAAGCACAGATACGCAGTATTTT. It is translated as CAGSESTDTQYF. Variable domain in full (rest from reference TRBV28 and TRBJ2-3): DVKVTQSSRYLVKRTGEKVFLECVQDMDHENMFWYRQDPGLGLRLIYFSYDVKMKEKGDIPEGYSVSREKKERFSLILESASTNQTSMYLCAGSESTDTQYFGPGTRLTVL.

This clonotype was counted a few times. CDR3 residues: CASIAGGPSSYNEQFF. CDR3 nucleotides: TGTGCCAGCATAGCGGGAGGCCCGAGCTCCTACAATGAGCAGTTCTTC. The chain joins TRBV28 to TRBJ2-1; the match to TRBD2 covers 10 bases. The germline CDR1 and CDR2 sequences are MDHEN and SYDVKM. The CDR3 has 16 residues. J lost 0 bases, V lost 7 bases, and 6 bases had no gene match.

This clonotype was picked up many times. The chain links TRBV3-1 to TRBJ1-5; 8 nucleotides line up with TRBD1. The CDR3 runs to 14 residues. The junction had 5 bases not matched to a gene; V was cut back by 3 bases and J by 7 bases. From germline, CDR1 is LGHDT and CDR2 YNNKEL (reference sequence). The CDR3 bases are TGTGCCAGCAGCCAGGGCAGGGGGCTCCAGCCCCAGCATTTT. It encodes CASSQGRGLQPQHF.

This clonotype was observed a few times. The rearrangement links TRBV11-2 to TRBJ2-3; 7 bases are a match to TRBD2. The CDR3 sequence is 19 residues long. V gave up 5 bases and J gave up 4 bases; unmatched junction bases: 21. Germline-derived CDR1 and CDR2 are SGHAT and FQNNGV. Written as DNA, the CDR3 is TGTGCCAGCAGCCAGGGACTACCTAACCCCCGCCGAGTCGCAGATACGCAGTATTTT. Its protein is CASSQGLPNPRRVADTQYF. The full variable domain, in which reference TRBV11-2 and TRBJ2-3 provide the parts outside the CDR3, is EAGVAQSPRYKIIEKRQSVAFWCNPISGHATLYWYQQILGQGPKLLIQFQNNGVVDDSQLPKDRFSAERLKGVDSTLKIQPAKLEDSAVYLCASSQGLPNPRRVADTQYFGPGTRLTVL.

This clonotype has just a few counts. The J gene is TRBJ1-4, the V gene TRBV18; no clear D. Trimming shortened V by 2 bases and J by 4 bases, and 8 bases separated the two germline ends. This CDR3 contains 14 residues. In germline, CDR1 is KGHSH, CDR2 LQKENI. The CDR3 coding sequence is TGTGCCAGCTCACCAAGGGCCCTTAATGAAAAACTGTTTTTT. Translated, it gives CASSPRALNEKLFF.

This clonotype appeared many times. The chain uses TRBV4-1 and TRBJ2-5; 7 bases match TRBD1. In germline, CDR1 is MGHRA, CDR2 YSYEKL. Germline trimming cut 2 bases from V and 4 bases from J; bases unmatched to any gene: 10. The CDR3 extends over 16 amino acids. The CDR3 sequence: CASSQPGQSLRETQYF. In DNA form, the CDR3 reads TGCGCCAGCAGCCAACCGGGACAGAGCCTCCGAGAGACCCAGTACTTC.

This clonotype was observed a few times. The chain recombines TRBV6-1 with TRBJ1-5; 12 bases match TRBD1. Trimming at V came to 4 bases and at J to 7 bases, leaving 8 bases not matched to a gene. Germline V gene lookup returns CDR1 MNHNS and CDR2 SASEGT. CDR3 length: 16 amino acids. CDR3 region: CASSVPGQGARQPQHF. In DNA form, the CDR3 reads TGTGCCAGCAGTGTCCCGGGACAGGGGGCGAGGCAGCCCCAGCATTTT.

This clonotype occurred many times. CDR3 DNA sequence: TGTGCCTACGACAGGGGTTTTAATGAAAAACTGTTTTTT. Its protein is CAYDRGFNEKLFF. The V gene is TRBV19, the J gene TRBJ1-4; 8 bases map to TRBD1. J gave up 4 bases and V 11 bases, and 6 bases lay outside the gene matches. The CDR3 is 13 amino acids. Germline loops: CDR1 LNHDA, CDR2 SQIVND (reference sequence).